This TCR beta chain was observed in a study of response to subunit inactivated influenza vaccine. J lost 3 bases, V lost 6 bases, and 9 bases had no gene match. This CDR3 is built from 15 residues. Germline-derived CDR1 and CDR2 are SEHNR and FQNEAQ (reference sequence). Using its own MiXCR run on the RT-PCR reads, TCRdb lists one record per CDR3 protein. The repertoire holds 150,000 to 200,000 distinct CDR3 sequences, with 7.5% to 10% as singletons. This sample comprised non-naive T cells sorted from PBMCs, obtained on the day of vaccination. The receptor was derived from a man aged 45 to 65 who received an inactivated influenza vaccine. The chain employs TRBV7-9 and TRBJ2-3; TRBD1 aligns across 7 bases. CDR3: CASRVTGVLTDTQYF. The CDR3 DNA is TGTGCCAGCAGAGTAACAGGGGTTCTTACAGATACGCAGTATTTT. Variable domain in full (rest from reference TRBV7-9 and TRBJ2-3): DTGVSQNPRHKITKRGQNVTFRCDPISEHNRLYWYRQTLGQGPEFLTYFQNEAQLEKSRLLSDRFSAERPKGSFSTLEIQRTEQGDSAMYLCASRVTGVLTDTQYFGPGTRLTVL.